The 9 T cell receptor beta chains below all came from one sample that was sequenced in a study of blood T cell repertoires in COVID-19. Repertoires were generated with immunoSEQ multiplex PCR, while TCRdb's copy carries only in-frame clones and drops some. The sample shows around 250,000 clones, over 75% of them seen only once. Sequencing input: peripheral blood. The receptors were sampled from a man aged 25 to 40 who had recovered from COVID-19.

This chain connects TRBV18 to TRBJ1-1; D not certain. The CDR3 has 16 amino acids. Germline assignment: CDR1 KGHSH and CDR2 LQKENI. Between the trimmed V and J ends, which lost 3 bases and 3 bases, there was a span of 17 bases. CDR3 in amino acids: CASSPFLTVRDTEAFF. CDR3 DNA sequence: TGTGCCAGCTCACCTTTTCTTACTGTCCGCGACACTGAAGCTTTCTTT.

Only a few counts were recorded for this clone. The V and J genes are TRBV7-9 and TRBJ2-3; TRBD2 matches at 11 bases. This CDR3 has 15 residues. Germline-derived CDR1 and CDR2 are SEHNR and FQNEAQ (reference sequence). With V trimmed by 2 bases and J by 8 bases, 6 bases remained unmatched. Here the CDR3 reads CASSLLAGGSGTQYF. CDR3 nucleotides: TGTGCCAGCAGCTTACTAGCGGGGGGATCGGGTACGCAGTATTTT.

The chain has TRBV3-1 (or the pseudogene TRBV3-2) and TRBJ2-5, with a weak D call TRBD1 (6 bases). CDR3 length: 14 amino acids. Germline V lookup: CDR1 LGHDT, CDR2 YNNKEL (reference sequence). Trimming pared 0 bases from V and 7 bases from J, leaving 12 bases between. The CDR3 reads CASSQEGGVPTQYF. For the CDR3, the DNA is TGTGCCAGCAGCCAAGAAGGGGGAGTCCCGACCCAGTACTTC.

The rearrangement uses TRBV12-3 or TRBV12-4 and TRBJ1-5; D is unresolved. The CDR3 length is 13 residues. V was cut by 6 bases and J by 6 bases, with 12 bases left in between. CDR3 bases: TGTGCCAGCAGAGACTCGGATGGTCAGCCCCAGCATTTT. It codes for CASRDSDGQPQHF.

A single count supports this clone. The genes are TRBV18 and TRBJ1-1; 11 bases agree with TRBD1. This CDR3 region has 17 residues. Germline-derived CDR1 and CDR2 are KGHSH and LQKENI. Losses at the gene ends were 2 bases for V and 2 bases for J; bases not matched to a gene: 7. CDR3 residues: CASSPVLGQGANTEAFF. The CDR3 DNA reads TGTGCCAGCTCACCAGTTCTAGGACAGGGGGCCAACACTGAAGCTTTCTTT.

This clone was detected only a few times. The rearrangement uses TRBV4-1 and TRBJ2-1; 9 bases are a match to TRBD1. From germline, CDR1 is MGHRA and CDR2 YSYEKL. The CDR3 spans 15 residues. Trimming at V came to 8 bases and at J to 3 bases, leaving 8 bases not matched to a gene. CDR3 sequence (DNA): TGCGCCAGCGGGAGGGACAGGGTCTTCTACAATGAGCAGTTCTTC. Protein product: CASGRDRVFYNEQFF.

This clone was seen more than once but under ten times. The J gene is TRBJ1-5, the V gene TRBV4-2, with D hard to call. With 0 bases removed from V and 2 bases from J, the gap between germline ends came to 5 bases. The germline gives CDR1 LGHNA, CDR2 YNFKEQ. The CDR3 extends over 14 amino acids. The CDR3 is CASSQDFGNQPQHF. The CDR3 DNA sequence: TGTGCCAGCAGCCAAGATTTCGGCAATCAGCCCCAGCATTTT.

V and J are TRBV19 and TRBJ1-2; weak D call: TRBD1 (5 bases). CDR1 and CDR2 (germline): LNHDA, SQIVND (reference sequence). The CDR3 is 16 amino acids. Deletions cut 3 bases from V and 3 bases from J, with 17 bases between. CDR3 amino acids: CASSIWGRTGDYGYTF. In DNA, the CDR3 is TGTGCCAGTAGTATTTGGGGCAGGACCGGCGACTATGGCTACACCTTC.

The genes are TRBV11-2 and TRBJ2-3; 10 bases map to TRBD2. The CDR3 sequence is 16 residues long. Germline CDR1 is SGHAT and CDR2 is FQNNGV. V shed 2 bases and J 6 bases; nucleotides not matched to a gene: 8. The CDR3 is CASSLRRAGGRDTQYF. In DNA, the CDR3 is TGTGCCAGCAGCTTAAGGAGAGCGGGGGGGCGGGATACGCAGTATTTT. Variable domain in full (rest from reference TRBV11-2 and TRBJ2-3): EAGVAQSPRYKIIEKRQSVAFWCNPISGHATLYWYQQILGQGPKLLIQFQNNGVVDDSQLPKDRFSAERLKGVDSTLKIQPAKLEDSAVYLCASSLRRAGGRDTQYFGPGTRLTVL.